One sample yielded the 20 T cell receptor beta chains listed below, sequenced in a study of blood T cell repertoires in COVID-19. Some clones are missing from TCRdb's copy, which holds only in-frame ones; the method was immunoSEQ multiplex PCR. The sample records 200,000 to 250,000 clones, 80% to 85% being singletons. The specimen sequenced was peripheral blood. Every receptor here comes from a woman aged 60-75 years with acute or convalescent COVID-19.

This chain connects TRBV10-3 to TRBJ2-7; TRBD2 aligns across 8 bases. Germline-derived CDR1 and CDR2 are ENHRY and SYGVKD. Trimming removed 4 bases from V and 10 bases from J; junction bases left unmatched: 9. The CDR3 is made up of 13 amino acids. For the CDR3, the DNA is TGTGCCATCAGTGGCATTACGGGGGGGGATCAGTACTTC. Protein: CAISGITGGDQYF.

In this sample, this clone turned up once. The chain uses TRBV4-1 and TRBJ1-4, with D perhaps TRBD1 (6 bases). Trimming shortened V by 3 bases and J by 5 bases, and 13 bases separated the two germline ends. Germline V gene sequence: CDR1 MGHRA, CDR2 YSYEKL. This CDR3 comprises 15 residues. CDR3 coding DNA: TGCGCCAGCAGCCAGTGGGACATGGGGAATGAAAAACTGTTTTTT. Translating it yields CASSQWDMGNEKLFF.

The chain couples TRBV7-8 to TRBJ1-1, with D tentatively TRBD1 (5 bases). Germline assignment: CDR1 SGHVS and CDR2 FQNEAQ. Trimming removed 5 bases from V and 1 base from J, with 8 bases in between. The CDR3 sequence is 13 residues long. CDR3 loop: CASSVTGNTEAFF. The CDR3 region has the DNA TGTGCCAGCAGCGTAACAGGGAACACTGAAGCTTTCTTT.

This clone appeared a few times. The CDR3 is CAWSPTDPTGFGEAFF. The CDR3, as DNA: TGTGCCTGGAGTCCTACCGACCCGACAGGGTTTGGTGAAGCTTTCTTT. V gene TRBV30 combines with J gene TRBJ1-1; 7 bases match TRBD1. This CDR3 has 16 amino acids. Germline-derived CDR1 and CDR2 are GTSNPN and SVGIG (reference sequence). Trimming at V came to 2 bases and at J to 7 bases, leaving 16 bases not matched to a gene.

CDR3 loop: CASSPKLRTEYQPQHF. CDR3 DNA: TGTGCCAGCTCACCCAAGTTAAGGACAGAATATCAGCCCCAGCATTTT. This chain uses TRBV18 with TRBJ1-5; D might be TRBD1 (6 bases). Germline V lookup: CDR1 KGHSH, CDR2 LQKENI. The length of the CDR3 is 16 residues. V shed 3 bases and J shed 5 bases, with 17 bases lying between them.

With regard to this clone: The sample contains more than one DNA sequence encoding this CDR3. J is TRBJ1-1 and V is TRBV7-2; D gene unclear. This CDR3 comprises 14 residues. Germline V CDR1 and CDR2: SGHTA, FQGNSA. Trimming cost V 1 base and J 2 bases, with 8 bases left between them. In DNA form, the CDR3 reads TGTGCCAGCAGCTTAGGTCCGGGAAACACTGAAGCTTTCTTT. Translation gives CASSLGPGNTEAFF.

The V call is TRBV10-1, the J call TRBJ1-1; tentative D call: TRBD1 (6 bases). Germline-derived CDR1 and CDR2 are WNHNN and SYGVQD (reference sequence). The CDR3 is made up of 13 amino acids. With 11 bases removed from V and 5 bases from J, the gap between germline ends came to 18 bases. The CDR3 DNA reads TGCGCCGCCCTAGGGGGGGGGTATACTGAAGCTTTCTTT. Protein: CAALGGGYTEAFF.

This chain uses TRBV2 with TRBJ2-3, with 10 bases lining up with TRBD2. V lost 4 bases and J lost 5; bases outside the gene matches: 12. Germline V lookup: CDR1 SNHLY, CDR2 FYNNEI. The CDR3 has 17 residues. The DNA of the CDR3 is TGTGCCAGCAGTGTCCGTAGCGGGGGGCCCCACCGAGATACGCAGTATTTT. It encodes CASSVRSGGPHRDTQYF.

This clone has a single count. Here the CDR3 DNA reads TGTGCCAGCAGTTACGGACAGGGTCTTCAGCCCCAGCATTTT. Translation gives CASSYGQGLQPQHF. V and J are TRBV6-5 and TRBJ1-5, with 8 bases lining up with TRBD1. Germline-derived CDR1 and CDR2 are MNHEY and SVGAGI. The CDR3 totals 14 residues. J gave up 6 bases and V 2 bases, and 3 bases lay outside the gene matches.

The chain employs TRBV5-1 and TRBJ2-7; 10 bases are shared with TRBD1. In germline, CDR1 is SGHRS, CDR2 YFSETQ. V dropped 2 bases and J dropped 3; count of bases not matched to a gene: 2. CDR3 size: 14 residues. The CDR3 spells CASSFGTGVYEQYF. CDR3 nucleotide sequence: TGCGCCAGCAGCTTTGGGACAGGGGTCTACGAGCAGTACTTC. The full variable domain, with the rest looked up from reference TRBV5-1 and TRBJ2-7, is KAGVTQTPRYLIKTRGQQVTLSCSPISGHRSVSWYQQTPGQGLQFLFEYFSETQRNKGNFPGRFSGRQFSNSRSEMNVSTLELGDSALYLCASSFGTGVYEQYFGPGTRLTVT.

This clone was recorded only once. The V call is TRBV19, the J call TRBJ2-1; 12 bases line up with TRBD2. This CDR3 region has 17 residues. The V segment lost 6 bases and the J segment 5 bases; nucleotides outside the gene matches: 11. Per germline, CDR1 LNHDA and CDR2 SQIVND (reference sequence). The CDR3 DNA sequence: TGTGCCAGTAGCTCAGGGGGGACTAGCGGGTGGCACAATGAGCAGTTCTTC. It encodes CASSSGGTSGWHNEQFF. The entire variable domain, with the rest obtained from reference TRBV19 and TRBJ2-1, is as follows: DGGITQSPKYLFRKEGQNVTLSCEQNLNHDAMYWYRQDPGQGLRLIYYSQIVNDFQKGDIAEGYSVSREKKESFPLTVTSAQKNPTAFYLCASSSGGTSGWHNEQFFGPGTRLTVL.

The chain is built from TRBV6-5 and TRBJ1-6; the D is unclear. Looked up from germline, CDR1 is MNHEY and CDR2 is SVGAGI. Deletions cut 0 bases from V and 5 bases from J, with 8 bases between. The CDR3 sequence is 15 residues long. The DNA for the CDR3 is TGTGCCAGCAGTTACTCGGAGGGAAATAATTCACCCCTCCACTTT. Its translation is CASSYSEGNNSPLHF.

The chain couples TRBV5-4 to TRBJ1-1, with a possible D match to TRBD1 (5 bases). V was cut by 7 bases and J by 4 bases, with 14 bases left in between. Germline V gene data show CDR1 as SGHNT and CDR2 as YYREEE (reference sequence). This CDR3 has 13 amino acids. CDR3 sequence: CASGRGGGTEAFF. CDR3 nucleotide sequence: TGTGCCAGCGGGAGGGGAGGAGGCACTGAAGCTTTCTTT. Together with reference TRBV5-4 and TRBJ1-1, the CDR3 gives the full variable domain: ETGVTQSPTHLIKTRGQQVTLRCSSQSGHNTVSWYQQALGQGPQFIFQYYREEENGRGNFPPRFSGLQFPNYSSELNVNALELDDSALYLCASGRGGGTEAFFGQGTRLTVV.

This chain links TRBV10-3 with TRBJ1-1, with 10 bases that match TRBD1. The CDR3 sequence is 14 residues long. V gave up 6 bases and J gave up 1 base; unmatched junction bases: 2. CDR1 and CDR2 (germline): ENHRY, SYGVKD. Here the CDR3 reads CAISRQGANTEAFF. The CDR3 DNA follows: TGTGCCATCAGCAGACAGGGGGCGAACACTGAAGCTTTCTTT.

V usage is TRBV5-1 and J usage is TRBJ1-1; TRBD1 might be the D (5 bases). The CDR3 totals 13 residues. V shed 4 bases and J shed 5 bases, with 12 bases lying between them. Germline CDR1 is SGHRS and CDR2 is YFSETQ. The CDR3 region has the DNA TGCGCCAGCAGCCTATCGGAGGGGACTGAAGCTTTCTTT. Amino acids: CASSLSEGTEAFF.

In this sample, this clone turned up a few times. The rearrangement joins TRBV19 to TRBJ2-1; D perhaps matches TRBD1 (6 bases). Looked up from germline, CDR1 is LNHDA and CDR2 is SQIVND (reference sequence). The CDR3 length is 13 residues. Between the trimmed V and J ends, which lost 3 bases and 9 bases, there was a span of 12 bases. CDR3 sequence (DNA): TGTGCCAGTAGTATCCCTTCCAGGGGTGAGCAGTTCTTC. This codes for CASSIPSRGEQFF. The full variable domain, its missing parts supplied by reference TRBV19 and TRBJ2-1, is DGGITQSPKYLFRKEGQNVTLSCEQNLNHDAMYWYRQDPGQGLRLIYYSQIVNDFQKGDIAEGYSVSREKKESFPLTVTSAQKNPTAFYLCASSIPSRGEQFFGPGTRLTVL.

The chain employs TRBV11-2 and TRBJ2-5; D possibly corresponds to TRBD2 (5 bases). The CDR3 is made up of 15 amino acids. Trimming left V 1 base short and J 5 bases short, with 14 bases between. The germline CDR1 and CDR2 sequences are SGHAT and FQNNGV. The CDR3 coding sequence is TGTGCCAGCAGCTTAGGTACACTAGGACGGGAGACCCAGTACTTC. Translated: CASSLGTLGRETQYF.

The rearrangement uses TRBV13 and TRBJ2-1; 12 nucleotides agree with TRBD2. V dropped 5 bases and J dropped 0; count of bases not matched to a gene: 11. The CDR3 has 19 residues. Germline CDR1 is PRHDT and CDR2 is FYEKMQ (reference sequence). The CDR3 nucleotides are TGTGCCAGCAGCCAAGCCGGACTAGCGGGGAGTACCTCCTACAATGAGCAGTTCTTC. It yields the protein CASSQAGLAGSTSYNEQFF.

For the CDR3, the DNA is TGCAGTGCTAGTGAAGAGGGCGGGGAGGCCTACAATGAGCAGTTCTTC. Residues: CSASEEGGEAYNEQFF. The chain is built from TRBV20-1 and TRBJ2-1, with a possible D match to TRBD2 (6 bases). CDR1 and CDR2 (germline): DFQATT, SNEGSKA (reference sequence). Trimming took 3 bases from V and 2 from J, leaving 17 bases between them. CDR3 size: 16 residues.

V gene TRBV7-2 combines with J gene TRBJ1-2; 11 bases agree with TRBD1. The V and J ends lost 5 bases and 8 bases, in that order; junction bases with no gene match: 7. The CDR3 consists of 14 residues. The germline gives CDR1 SGHTA, CDR2 FQGNSA. CDR3 bases: TGTGCCAGCAGCCCCGGGACAGGGGGTTTCGGCTACACCTTC. This gives the protein CASSPGTGGFGYTF.